This TCR beta chain was retrieved from a study of T cells after posttransplantation cyclophosphamide. Study results and limitations: Tissue-infiltrating T cells from skin or gut overlapped little with blood T cells. After PTCy, TRB diversity resembled that of CNI/methotrexate controls.

Controls had myeloablative marrow grafts with methotrexate and calcineurin inhibitor, sampled at 1 year. Profiled with immunoSEQ multiplex PCR; TCRdb holds only in-frame clones, not every one. The sample records about 14,000 clones, about four fifths being singletons. Germline CDR1 SNHLY, CDR2 FYNNEI. The CDR3 runs to 13 residues. Trimming removed 4 bases from V and 5 bases from J, with 9 bases in between. About this clone itself: Its antigen is unidentified.

The chain combines TRBV2 with TRBJ1-3, with D unresolved. The source is a male patient between 18 and 35 years old who received an allogeneic stem cell transplant from a related donor, was CMV-positive, and had no GVHD. The graft donor may account for some of the T cells. The specimen comprised PBMCs, sampled 371 days after allogeneic stem cell transplant with calcineurin inhibitor and methotrexate. The DNA for the CDR3 is TGTGCCAGCAGTGCGGAGCTGCGAAACACCATATATTTT. Its protein is CASSAELRNTIYF. The full variable domain, with the rest looked up from reference TRBV2 and TRBJ1-3, is EPEVTQTPSHQVTQMGQEVILRCVPISNHLYFYWYRQILGQKVEFLVSFYNNEISEKSEIFDDQFSVERPDGSNFTLKIRSTKLEDSAMYFCASSAELRNTIYFGEGSWLTVV.